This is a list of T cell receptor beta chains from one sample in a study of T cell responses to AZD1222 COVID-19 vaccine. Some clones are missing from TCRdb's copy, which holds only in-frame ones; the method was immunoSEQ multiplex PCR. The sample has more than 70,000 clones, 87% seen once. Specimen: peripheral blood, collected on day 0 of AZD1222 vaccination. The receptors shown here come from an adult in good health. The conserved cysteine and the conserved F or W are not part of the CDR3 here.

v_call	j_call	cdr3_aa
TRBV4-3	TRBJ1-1	ASSQTARGRNTEAF
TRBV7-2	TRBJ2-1	ASSLTGAFNEQF
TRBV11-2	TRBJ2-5	ASSRTLLAGAETQY
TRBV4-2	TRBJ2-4	ASSQDRAGVAKNIQY
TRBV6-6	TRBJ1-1	ASSGQGGNTEAF
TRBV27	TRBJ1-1	ASSLFGTGEAF
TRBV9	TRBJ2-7	ASSVSSDSYYEQY
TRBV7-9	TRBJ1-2	ASSFQGAGYT
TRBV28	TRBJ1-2	ASSLGLVLGGESVYGYT
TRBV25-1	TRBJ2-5	ASSELPSGNQETQY
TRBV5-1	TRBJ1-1	ASSGGRISNTEAF
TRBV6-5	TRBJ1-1	ASRGTEAF
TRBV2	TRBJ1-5	ASSTGVPNQPQH
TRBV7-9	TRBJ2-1	ASDLAGSSYNEQF
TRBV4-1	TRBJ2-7	ASSLHGGTAYSYEQY
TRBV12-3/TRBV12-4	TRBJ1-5	ASSSDGRPPQH
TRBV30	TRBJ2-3	AWSGGLAATDTQY
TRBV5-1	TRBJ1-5	ASSSTGGQPQH
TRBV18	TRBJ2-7	ASSPDYEQY
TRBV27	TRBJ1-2	ASSLSPPHGLYGYT
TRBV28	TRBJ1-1	ASSPSALNTEAF
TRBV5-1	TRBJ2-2	ASSIGLNTGELF
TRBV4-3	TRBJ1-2	ASSRAVGQFYGYT
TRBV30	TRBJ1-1	AWRGVLNTEAF
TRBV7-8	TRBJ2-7	ASSARDSPYEQY
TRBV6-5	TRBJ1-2	ASSYDQGDSGYGYT
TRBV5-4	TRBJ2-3	ASSWQIGTDTQY
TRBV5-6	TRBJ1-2	ASSRGQGGYGYT
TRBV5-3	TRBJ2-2	ARSPSTGELF
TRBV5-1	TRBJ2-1	ASSRLAGGGYNEQF
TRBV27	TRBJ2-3	ASSYKGTDTQY
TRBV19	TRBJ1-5	ATSGRTGDHQPQH
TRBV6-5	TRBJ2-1	ASSYSRGTNEQF
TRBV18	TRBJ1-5	ASSPPSGSRNQPQH
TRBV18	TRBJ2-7	ASSPDYEQY
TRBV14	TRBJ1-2	ASSRGSPPGYT
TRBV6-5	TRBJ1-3	ASSYTSGGTIY
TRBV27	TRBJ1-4	ASSKGDRLNEKLF
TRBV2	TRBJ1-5	ASSGGDRSNQPQH
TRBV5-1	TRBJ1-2	ASSLNGEGFNGYT
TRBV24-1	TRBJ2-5	ATSDSGQGQETQY
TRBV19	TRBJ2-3	ASSNPWGREGDTQY
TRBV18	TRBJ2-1	ASSPQVAGNEQF
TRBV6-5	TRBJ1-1	ASTPTGTGRTEAF
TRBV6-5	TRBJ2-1	ASTGGLNEQF
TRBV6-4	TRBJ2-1	ASSPGLAVNEQF
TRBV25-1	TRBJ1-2	ASSENSPGYGYT
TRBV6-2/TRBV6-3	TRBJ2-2	ASSYYLAGAGELF
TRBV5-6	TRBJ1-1	ASSGGEGQGAF
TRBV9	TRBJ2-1	ASSDRGGSYNEQF
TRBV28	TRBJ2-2	ASSFGTSGNTGELF
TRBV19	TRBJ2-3	ASSEQGKPQY
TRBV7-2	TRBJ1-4	ASSSGARGEKLF
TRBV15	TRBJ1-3	ATSRVLDTIY
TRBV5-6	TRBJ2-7	ASSLGSDRITYEQY
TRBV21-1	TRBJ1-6	ASSKGGNNSPLH
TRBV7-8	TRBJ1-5	ASSSRPSNQPQH
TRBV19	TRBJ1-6	ASHRGFDSPLH
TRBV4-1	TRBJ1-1	ASSPGWGGWNTEAF
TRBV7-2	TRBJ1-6	ASRAGVGNSPLH